Shown below are 5 T cell receptor beta chains from a single sample sequenced in a study of cytomegalovirus exposure and HLA in healthy donors. Use of 60 Vbeta and 13 Jbeta primers characterized the PCR. The assay was immunoSEQ multiplex PCR, and TCRdb's table has in-frame clones only and misses some. The data show 120,000 to 150,000 clones, with over 60% seen just once and 1.6% held by the top ten. Material: PBMCs. These receptors were taken from a woman aged 18-35 years in good health and CMV-seronegative.

V gene TRBV7-9 combines with J gene TRBJ1-3; D call uncertain. The CDR3 runs to 15 residues. The V gene's germline CDR1 is SEHNR and CDR2 FQNEAQ (reference sequence). Trimming took off 0 bases at V and 3 bases at J, with 9 bases between the two ends. CDR3 loop: CASSLAIGDGNTIYF. CDR3 nucleotide sequence: TGTGCCAGCAGCTTAGCGATCGGGGATGGAAACACCATATATTTT.

The chain joins TRBV5-1 to TRBJ1-1, with D possibly TRBD1 on 5 matching bases. The V and J ends lost 4 bases and 2 bases respectively, with 18 bases between them. The germline CDR1 and CDR2 sequences are SGHRS and YFSETQ. The CDR3 loop spans 16 amino acids. CDR3 DNA: TGCGCCAGCAGCCAACCCCTGGGGGGATTCAACACTGAAGCTTTCTTT. Its translation is CASSQPLGGFNTEAFF.

This chain connects TRBV27 to TRBJ2-7, with D tentatively TRBD2 (6 bases). V was shortened by 6 bases and J by 4 bases, with 13 bases between the two germline ends. Per the germline V gene, CDR1 is MNHEY and CDR2 is SMNVEV (reference sequence). The CDR3 is 13 residues long. The CDR3 nucleotides are TGTGCCAGCAGCCCTGGTCGGGAGTACGAGCAGTACGTC. Translating it yields CASSPGREYEQYV.

The CDR3 protein is CASTGGVAGDAGELFF. The CDR3 DNA reads TGTGCCAGCACGGGGGGGGTGGCAGGGGACGCCGGGGAGCTGTTTTTT. The genes are TRBV9 and TRBJ2-2; TRBD2 matches 8 bases. Germline CDR1 reads SGDLS; CDR2 reads YYNGEE. CDR3 length equals 16 residues. J gave up 6 bases and V 6 bases, and 13 bases lay outside the gene matches.

This clone was observed a handful of times. J is TRBJ1-1 and V is TRBV5-4; D is unclear. The CDR3 runs to 15 residues. In germline, CDR1 is SGHNT, CDR2 YYREEE (reference sequence). V lost 3 bases and J 0 bases, leaving 12 bases between the germline ends. CDR3 sequence: CASSSSGNMNTEAFF. In nucleotides, the CDR3 is TGTGCCAGCAGCTCCTCGGGGAACATGAACACTGAAGCTTTCTTT. The whole variable domain, filled in from reference TRBV5-4 and TRBJ1-1, reads ETGVTQSPTHLIKTRGQQVTLRCSSQSGHNTVSWYQQALGQGPQFIFQYYREEENGRGNFPPRFSGLQFPNYSSELNVNALELDDSALYLCASSSSGNMNTEAFFGQGTRLTVV.